This T cell receptor (beta chain) was sequenced in a study of T cells after yellow fever vaccination. This clonotype was found a few times. The target antigen is unknown. By 5'RACE template switching, TCR cDNA was produced, with a universal primer site and UMIs added in the process. Each CDR3 protein is one row after TCRdb ran MiXCR on the 5' RACE reads. The table lists some 170,000 distinct CDR3 sequences, roughly 8.8% of them singletons, with about a third in the top ten. Overall study findings and caveats: A secondary response was less intense yet reached its peak sooner, at day 5 versus 15.

V lost 0 bases and J lost 6, with 19 bases in between. The germline V gene encodes CDR1 LGHNA and CDR2 YSLEER. This CDR3 has 17 amino acids. The sequencing here drew on CD8+ T cells sorted from PBMCs, taken 45 days after the yellow fever booster vaccination. The chain uses TRBV4-3 and TRBJ2-3; D perhaps matches TRBD1 (5 bases). The sequence was collected from a man aged 18 to 29 who received the YFV17D yellow fever vaccine. The CDR3 here is CASSQELGRSPRDTQYF. In DNA form, the CDR3 reads TGCGCCAGCAGCCAAGAGTTGGGGCGGAGTCCGCGGGATACGCAGTATTTT.